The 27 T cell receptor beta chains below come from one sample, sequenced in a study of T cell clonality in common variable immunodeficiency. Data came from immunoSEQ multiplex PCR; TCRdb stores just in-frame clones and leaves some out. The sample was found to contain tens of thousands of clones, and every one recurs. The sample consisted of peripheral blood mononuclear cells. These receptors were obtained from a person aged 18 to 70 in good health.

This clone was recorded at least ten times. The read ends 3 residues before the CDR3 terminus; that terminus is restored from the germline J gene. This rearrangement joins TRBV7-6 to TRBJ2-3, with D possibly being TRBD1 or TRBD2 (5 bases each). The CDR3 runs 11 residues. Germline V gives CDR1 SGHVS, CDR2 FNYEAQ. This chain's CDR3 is CATRGLDTQYF. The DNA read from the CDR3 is TGTGCTACGAGGGGCCTAGATACG.

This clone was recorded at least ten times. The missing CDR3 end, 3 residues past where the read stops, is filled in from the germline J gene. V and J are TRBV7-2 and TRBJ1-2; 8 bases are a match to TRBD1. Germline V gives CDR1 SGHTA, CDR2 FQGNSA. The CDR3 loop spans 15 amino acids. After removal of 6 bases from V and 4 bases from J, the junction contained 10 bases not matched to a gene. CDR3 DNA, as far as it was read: TGTGCCAGCAGGTACCCAGGGGGCGTTGGCTATGGC. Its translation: CASRYPGGVGYG. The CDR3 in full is CASRYPGGVGYGYTF.

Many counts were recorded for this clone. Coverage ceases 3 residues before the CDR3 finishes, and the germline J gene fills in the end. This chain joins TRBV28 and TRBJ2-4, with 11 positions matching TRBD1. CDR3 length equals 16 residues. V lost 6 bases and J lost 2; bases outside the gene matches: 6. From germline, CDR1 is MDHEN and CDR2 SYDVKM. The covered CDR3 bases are TGTGCCAGCAGGGGACAGGGGGGACGATCCAAAAACATT. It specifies CASRGQGGRSKNI. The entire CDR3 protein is CASRGQGGRSKNIQYF.

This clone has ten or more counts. CDR3 loop: CASSPELAGAGHEQFF. Partial CDR3 DNA: TGTGCCAGCAGCCCCGAGCTAGCGGGAGCAGGTCATGAG. The V gene is TRBV13, the J gene TRBJ2-1; 10 nucleotides line up with TRBD2. The CDR3 end falls 3 residues outside the read, so it is completed with the germline J gene. The CDR3 is made up of 16 amino acids. With V trimmed by 5 bases and J by 8 bases, 12 bases remained unmatched. Germline V lookup: CDR1 PRHDT, CDR2 FYEKMQ (reference sequence).

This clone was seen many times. The DNA read from the CDR3 is TGTGCCAGTAGTATAACGAAACTGGTGTCCCCCGGGGAG. The encoded protein is CASSITKLVSPGE. The whole CDR3 protein is CASSITKLVSPGELFF. V and J are TRBV19 and TRBJ2-2; D gene ambiguous. The CDR3 extends 3 residues past the end of the read, so its final part is completed from the germline J gene. V was pared by 2 bases and J by 6 bases, with 16 bases between. CDR1 is LNHDA and CDR2 is SQIVND in the germline V gene (reference sequence). This CDR3 region has 16 residues.

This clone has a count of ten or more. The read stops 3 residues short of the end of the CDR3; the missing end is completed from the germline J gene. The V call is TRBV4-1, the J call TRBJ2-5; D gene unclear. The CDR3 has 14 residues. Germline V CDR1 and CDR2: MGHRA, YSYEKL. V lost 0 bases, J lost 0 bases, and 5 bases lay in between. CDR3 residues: CASSQEAHQETQYF. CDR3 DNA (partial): TGCGCCAGCAGCCAAGAGGCACACCAAGAGACC.

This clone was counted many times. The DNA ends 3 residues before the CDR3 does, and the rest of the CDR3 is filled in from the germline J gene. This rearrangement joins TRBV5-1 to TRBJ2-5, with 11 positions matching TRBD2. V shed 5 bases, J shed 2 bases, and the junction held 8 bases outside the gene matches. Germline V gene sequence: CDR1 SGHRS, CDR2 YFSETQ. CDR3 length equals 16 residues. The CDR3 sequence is CASSYGLAGPQETQYF. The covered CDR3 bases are TGCGCCAGCAGTTATGGACTAGCGGGTCCACAAGAGACC.

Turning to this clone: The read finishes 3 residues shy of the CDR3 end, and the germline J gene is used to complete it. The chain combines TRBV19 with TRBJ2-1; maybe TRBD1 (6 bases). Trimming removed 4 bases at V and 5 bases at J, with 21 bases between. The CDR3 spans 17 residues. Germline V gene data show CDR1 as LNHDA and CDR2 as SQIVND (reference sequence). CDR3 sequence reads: CASSNRDTYGLNNEQFF. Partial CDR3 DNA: TGTGCCAGTAGTAACCGGGACACCTATGGGCTAAACAATGAG.

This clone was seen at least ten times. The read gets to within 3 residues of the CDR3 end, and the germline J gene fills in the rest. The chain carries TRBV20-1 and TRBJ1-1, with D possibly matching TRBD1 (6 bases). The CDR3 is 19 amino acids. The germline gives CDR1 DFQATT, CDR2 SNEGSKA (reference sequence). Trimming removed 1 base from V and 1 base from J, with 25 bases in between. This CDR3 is CSARADQFFPGHRNTEAFF. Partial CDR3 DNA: TGCAGTGCTAGAGCAGATCAATTTTTCCCGGGACACCGGAACACTGAA.

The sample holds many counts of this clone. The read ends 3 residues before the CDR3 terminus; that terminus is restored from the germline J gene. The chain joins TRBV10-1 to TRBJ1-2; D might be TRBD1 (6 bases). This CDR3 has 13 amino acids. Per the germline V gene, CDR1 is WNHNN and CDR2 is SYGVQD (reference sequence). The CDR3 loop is CASSQTGSGGYTF. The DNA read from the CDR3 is TGCGCCAGCAGTCAAACAGGGAGTGGCGGC.

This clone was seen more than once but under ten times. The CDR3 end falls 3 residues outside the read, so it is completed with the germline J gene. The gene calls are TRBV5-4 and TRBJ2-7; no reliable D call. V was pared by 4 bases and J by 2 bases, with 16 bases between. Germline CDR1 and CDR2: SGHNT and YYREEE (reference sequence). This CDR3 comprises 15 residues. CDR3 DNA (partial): TGTGCCAGCAGCCCGAGAGGAGACACGGCCTACGAG. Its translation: CASSPRGDTAYE. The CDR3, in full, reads CASSPRGDTAYEQYF.

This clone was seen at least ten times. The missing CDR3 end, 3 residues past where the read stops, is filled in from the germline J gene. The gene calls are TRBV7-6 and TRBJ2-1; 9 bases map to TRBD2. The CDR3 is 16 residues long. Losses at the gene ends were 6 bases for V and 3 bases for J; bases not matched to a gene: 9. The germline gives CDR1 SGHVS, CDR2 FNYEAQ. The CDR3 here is CASSPGASGNYNEQFF. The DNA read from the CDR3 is TGTGCCAGCAGTCCAGGGGCTAGCGGGAACTACAATGAG.

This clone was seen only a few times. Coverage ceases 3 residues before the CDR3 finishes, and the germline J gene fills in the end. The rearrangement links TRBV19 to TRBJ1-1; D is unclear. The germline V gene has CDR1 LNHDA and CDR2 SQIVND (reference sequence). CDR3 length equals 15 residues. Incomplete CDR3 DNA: TGTGCCAGTAGTACCGCGGGAACATCTGGTGAAAAA. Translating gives CASSTAGTSGEK. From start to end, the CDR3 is CASSTAGTSGEKAFF.

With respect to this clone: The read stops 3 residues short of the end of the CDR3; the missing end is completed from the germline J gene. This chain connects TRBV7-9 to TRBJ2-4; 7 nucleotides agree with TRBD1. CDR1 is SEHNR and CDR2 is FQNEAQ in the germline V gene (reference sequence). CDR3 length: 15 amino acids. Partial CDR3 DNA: TGTGCCAGCAGCTTAGTGGGGACAGCTAACTATGGT. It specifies CASSLVGTANYG. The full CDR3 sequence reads CASSLVGTANYGQYF.

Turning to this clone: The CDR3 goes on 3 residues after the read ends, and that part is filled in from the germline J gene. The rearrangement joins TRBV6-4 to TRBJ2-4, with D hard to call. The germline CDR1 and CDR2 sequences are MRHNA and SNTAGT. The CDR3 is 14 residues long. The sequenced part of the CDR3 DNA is TGTGCCAGCAGTGGAGCAAGCAGACAAGAGACT. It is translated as CASSGASRQET. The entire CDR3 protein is CASSGASRQETQYF.

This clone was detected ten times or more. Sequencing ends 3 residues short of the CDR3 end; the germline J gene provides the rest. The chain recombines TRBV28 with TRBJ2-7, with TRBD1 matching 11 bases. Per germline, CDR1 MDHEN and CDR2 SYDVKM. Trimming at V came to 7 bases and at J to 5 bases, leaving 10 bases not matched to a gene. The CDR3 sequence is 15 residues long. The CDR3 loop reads CASKTSGQGVHEQYF. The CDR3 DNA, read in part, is TGTGCCAGCAAGACTTCGGGACAGGGGGTCCACGAG.

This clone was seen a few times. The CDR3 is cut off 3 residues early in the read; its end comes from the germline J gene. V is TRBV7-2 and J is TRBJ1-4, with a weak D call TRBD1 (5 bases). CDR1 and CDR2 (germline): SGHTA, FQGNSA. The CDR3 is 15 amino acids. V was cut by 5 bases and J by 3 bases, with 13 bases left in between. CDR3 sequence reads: CASSPQLGPNEKLFF. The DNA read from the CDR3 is TGTGCCAGCAGCCCCCAATTGGGGCCTAATGAAAAA. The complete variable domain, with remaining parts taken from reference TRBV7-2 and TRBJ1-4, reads GAGVSQSPSNKVTEKGKDVELRCDPISGHTALYWYRQSLGQGLEFLIYFQGNSAPDKSGLPSDRFSAERTGGSVSTLTIQRTQQEDSAVYLCASSPQLGPNEKLFFGSGTQLSVL.

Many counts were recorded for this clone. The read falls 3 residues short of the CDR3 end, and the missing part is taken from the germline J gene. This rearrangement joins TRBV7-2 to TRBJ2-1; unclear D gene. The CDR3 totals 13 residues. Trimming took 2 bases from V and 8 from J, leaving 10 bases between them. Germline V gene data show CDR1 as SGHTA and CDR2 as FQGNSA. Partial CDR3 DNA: TGTGCCAGCAGCTTACAGGTCGGCGATGAG. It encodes CASSLQVGDE. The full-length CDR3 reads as CASSLQVGDEQFF.

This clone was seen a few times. CDR3 protein: CAWSLKGAGEETQYF. The sequenced CDR3 bases are TGTGCCTGGAGCCTCAAAGGAGCGGGGGAAGAGACG. The chain joins TRBV30 to TRBJ2-3, with 8 bases fitting TRBD2. Read coverage stops 3 residues before the CDR3 terminus; the germline J gene supplies the remainder. The CDR3 length is 15 residues. Germline V gene lookup returns CDR1 GTSNPN and CDR2 SVGIG (reference sequence).

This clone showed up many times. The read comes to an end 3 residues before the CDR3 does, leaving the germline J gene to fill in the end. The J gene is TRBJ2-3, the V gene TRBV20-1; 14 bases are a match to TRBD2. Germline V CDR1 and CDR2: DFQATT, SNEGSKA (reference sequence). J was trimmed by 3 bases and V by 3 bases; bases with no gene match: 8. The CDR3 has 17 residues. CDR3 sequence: CSARGLAGAIVTDTQYF. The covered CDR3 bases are TGCAGTGCTAGGGGACTAGCGGGGGCTATTGTGACAGATACG.

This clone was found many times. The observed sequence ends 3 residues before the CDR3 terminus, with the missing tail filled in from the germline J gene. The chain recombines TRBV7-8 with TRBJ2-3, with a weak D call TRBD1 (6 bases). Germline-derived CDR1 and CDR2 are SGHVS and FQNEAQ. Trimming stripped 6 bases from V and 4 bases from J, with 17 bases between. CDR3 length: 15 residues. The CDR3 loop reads CASRATGKPPDTQYF. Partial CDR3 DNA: TGTGCCAGCAGAGCCACAGGGAAGCCGCCAGATACG.

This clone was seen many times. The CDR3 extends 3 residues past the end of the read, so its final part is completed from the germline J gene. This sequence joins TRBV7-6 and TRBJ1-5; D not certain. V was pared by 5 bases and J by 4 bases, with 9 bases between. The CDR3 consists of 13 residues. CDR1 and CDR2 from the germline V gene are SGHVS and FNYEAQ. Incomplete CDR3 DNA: TGTGCCAGCAGCCAGAGTCCTAATCAGCCC. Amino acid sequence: CASSQSPNQP. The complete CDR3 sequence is CASSQSPNQPQHF. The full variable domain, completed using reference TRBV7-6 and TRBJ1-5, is GAGVSQSPRYKVTKRGQDVALRCDPISGHVSLYWYRQALGQGPEFLTYFNYEAQQDKSGLPNDRFSAERPEGSISTLTIQRTEQRDSAMYRCASSQSPNQPQHFGDGTRLSIL.

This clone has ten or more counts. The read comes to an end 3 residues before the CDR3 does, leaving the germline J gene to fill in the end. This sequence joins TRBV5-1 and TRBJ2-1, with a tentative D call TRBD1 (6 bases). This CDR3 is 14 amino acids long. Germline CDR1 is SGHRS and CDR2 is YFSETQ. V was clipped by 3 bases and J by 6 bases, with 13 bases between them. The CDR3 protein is CASSSNRVSNEQFF. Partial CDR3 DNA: TGCGCCAGCAGCTCCAACAGGGTGAGCAATGAG. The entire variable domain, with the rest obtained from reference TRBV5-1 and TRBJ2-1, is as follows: KAGVTQTPRYLIKTRGQQVTLSCSPISGHRSVSWYQQTPGQGLQFLFEYFSETQRNKGNFPGRFSGRQFSNSRSEMNVSTLELGDSALYLCASSSNRVSNEQFFGPGTRLTVL.

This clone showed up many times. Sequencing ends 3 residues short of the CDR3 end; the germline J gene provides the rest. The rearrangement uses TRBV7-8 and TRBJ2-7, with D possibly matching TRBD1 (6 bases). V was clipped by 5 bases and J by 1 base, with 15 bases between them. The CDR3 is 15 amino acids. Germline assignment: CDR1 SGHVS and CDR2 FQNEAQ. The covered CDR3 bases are TGTGCCAGCAGCCAGGGGCAGGGGCCTTCCTACGAG. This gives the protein CASSQGQGPSYE. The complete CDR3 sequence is CASSQGQGPSYEQYF.

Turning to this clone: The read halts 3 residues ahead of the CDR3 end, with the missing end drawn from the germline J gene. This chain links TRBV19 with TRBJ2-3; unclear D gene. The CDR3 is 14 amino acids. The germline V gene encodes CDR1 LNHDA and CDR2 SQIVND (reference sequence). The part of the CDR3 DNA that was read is TGTGCCAGTAGTATAGGTGGGCAAAAAGAGACG. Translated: CASSIGGQKET. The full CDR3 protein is CASSIGGQKETQYF. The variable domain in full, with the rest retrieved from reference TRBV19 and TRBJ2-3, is DGGITQSPKYLFRKEGQNVTLSCEQNLNHDAMYWYRQDPGQGLRLIYYSQIVNDFQKGDIAEGYSVSREKKESFPLTVTSAQKNPTAFYLCASSIGGQKETQYFGPGTRLTVL.

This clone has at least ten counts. The DNA read from the CDR3 is TGTGCCAGCAGCGTGGACAGCCTGAGCTCCTACGAG. Amino acid sequence: CASSVDSLSSYE. The full CDR3 protein reads CASSVDSLSSYEQYF. The chain recombines TRBV7-8 with TRBJ2-7; D may be TRBD1 (6 bases). Read data end 3 residues before the CDR3 end; the end is taken from the germline J gene. CDR1 SGHVS and CDR2 FQNEAQ come from the germline V gene. Trimming removed 5 bases at V and 0 bases at J, with 14 bases between. This CDR3 region has 15 residues.

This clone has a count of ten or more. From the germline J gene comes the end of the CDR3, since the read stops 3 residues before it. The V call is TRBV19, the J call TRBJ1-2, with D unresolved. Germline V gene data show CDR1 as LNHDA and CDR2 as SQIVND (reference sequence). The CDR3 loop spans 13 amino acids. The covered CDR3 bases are TGTGCCTGCAAGCGGCAGCCCGGAGAAGGC. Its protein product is CACKRQPGEG. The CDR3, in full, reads CACKRQPGEGYTF.